This T cell receptor (beta chain) was captured by sequencing in a study of blood T cell repertoires in COVID-19. Study at large: Sources were T cells, B-cell-depleted T cells, or PBMCs; the material itself was cDNA or gDNA.

The count of this clone is one. Per the germline V gene, CDR1 is MGHRA and CDR2 is YSYEKL. There are 17 residues in the CDR3. Trimming left V 0 bases short and J 0 bases short, with 12 bases between. Only in-frame clones appear in the TCRdb table, and some are missing; sequencing was by immunoSEQ multiplex PCR. The sample consists of fewer than 500,000 clones, approximately 89% of them appearing once. The chain employs TRBV4-1 and TRBJ1-5; D perhaps matches TRBD1 (6 bases). The receptor was derived from a young man who had recovered from COVID-19. The sequenced sample was PBMCs or T cells enriched from blood (not recorded which). CDR3 in amino acids: CASSQERAGASNQPQHF. DNA for the CDR3: TGCGCCAGCAGCCAAGAGCGGGCAGGGGCTAGCAATCAGCCCCAGCATTTT.